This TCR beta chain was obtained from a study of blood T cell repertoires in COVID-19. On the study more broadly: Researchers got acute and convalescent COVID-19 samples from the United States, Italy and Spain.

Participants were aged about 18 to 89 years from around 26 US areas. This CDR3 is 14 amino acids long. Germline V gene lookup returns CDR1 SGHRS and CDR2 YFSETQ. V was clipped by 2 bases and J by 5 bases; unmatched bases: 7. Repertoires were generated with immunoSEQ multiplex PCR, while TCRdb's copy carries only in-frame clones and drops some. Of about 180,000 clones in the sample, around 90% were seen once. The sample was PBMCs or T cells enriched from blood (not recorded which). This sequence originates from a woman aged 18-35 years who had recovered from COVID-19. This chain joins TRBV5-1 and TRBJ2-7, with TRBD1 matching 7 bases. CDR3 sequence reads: CASSFRQGNHEQYF. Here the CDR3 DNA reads TGCGCCAGCAGCTTCCGACAGGGTAACCACGAGCAGTACTTC.